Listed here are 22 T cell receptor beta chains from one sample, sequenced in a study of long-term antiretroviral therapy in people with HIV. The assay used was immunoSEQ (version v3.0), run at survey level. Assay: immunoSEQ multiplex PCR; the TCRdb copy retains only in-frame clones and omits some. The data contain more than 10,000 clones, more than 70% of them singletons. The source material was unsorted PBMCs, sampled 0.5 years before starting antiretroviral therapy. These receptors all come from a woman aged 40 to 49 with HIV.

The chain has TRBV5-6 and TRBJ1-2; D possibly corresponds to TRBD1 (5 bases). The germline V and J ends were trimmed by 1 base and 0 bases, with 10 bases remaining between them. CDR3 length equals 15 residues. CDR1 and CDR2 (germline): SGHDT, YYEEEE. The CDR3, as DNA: TGTGCCAGCAGCTTGAACAGGCTAGCTAACTATGGCTACACCTTC. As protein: CASSLNRLANYGYTF.

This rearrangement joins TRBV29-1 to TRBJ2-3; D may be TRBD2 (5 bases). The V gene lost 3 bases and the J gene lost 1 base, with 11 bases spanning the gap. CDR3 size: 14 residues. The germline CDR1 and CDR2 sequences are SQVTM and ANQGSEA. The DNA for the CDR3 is TGCAGCGTTGAGATCGTGGAGGGCACAGATACGCAGTATTTT. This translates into CSVEIVEGTDTQYF.

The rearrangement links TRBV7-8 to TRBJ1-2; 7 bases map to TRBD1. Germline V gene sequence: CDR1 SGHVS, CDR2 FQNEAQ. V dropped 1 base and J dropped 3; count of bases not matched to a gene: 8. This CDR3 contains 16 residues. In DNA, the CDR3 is TGTGCCAGCAGCTTAGGGGGGGGACAGTTCGACTATGGCTACACCTTC. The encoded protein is CASSLGGGQFDYGYTF.

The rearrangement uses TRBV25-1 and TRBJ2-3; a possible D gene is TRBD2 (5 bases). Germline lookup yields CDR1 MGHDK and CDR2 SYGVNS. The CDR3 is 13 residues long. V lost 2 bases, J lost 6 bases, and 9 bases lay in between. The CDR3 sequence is CASSERRRDTQYF. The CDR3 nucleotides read TGTGCCAGCAGTGAACGTCGGAGGGATACGCAGTATTTT.

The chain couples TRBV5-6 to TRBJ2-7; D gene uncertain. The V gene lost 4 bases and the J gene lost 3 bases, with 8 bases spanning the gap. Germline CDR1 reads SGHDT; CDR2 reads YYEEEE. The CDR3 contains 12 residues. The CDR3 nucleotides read TGTGCCAGCAGCCCCGACGGCTACGAGCAGTACTTC. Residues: CASSPDGYEQYF.

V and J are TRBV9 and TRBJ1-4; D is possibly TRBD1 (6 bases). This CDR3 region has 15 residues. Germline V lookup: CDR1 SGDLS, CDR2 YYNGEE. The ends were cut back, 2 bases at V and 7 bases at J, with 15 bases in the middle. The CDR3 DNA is TGTGCCAGCAGCGTCGAGGGAGGGGGTACTGAAAAACTGTTTTTT. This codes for CASSVEGGGTEKLFF.

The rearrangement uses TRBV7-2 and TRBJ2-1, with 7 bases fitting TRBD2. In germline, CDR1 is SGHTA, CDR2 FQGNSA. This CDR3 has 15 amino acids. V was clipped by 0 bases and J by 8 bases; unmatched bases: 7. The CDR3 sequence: CASSLAGGSWDEQFF. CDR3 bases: TGTGCCAGCAGCTTAGCAGGCGGGAGTTGGGATGAGCAGTTCTTC.

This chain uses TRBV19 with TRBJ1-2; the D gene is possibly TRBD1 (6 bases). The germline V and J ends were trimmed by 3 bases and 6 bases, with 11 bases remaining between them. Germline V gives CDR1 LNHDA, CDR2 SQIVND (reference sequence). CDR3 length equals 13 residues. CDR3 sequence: CASSIHRDDGYTF. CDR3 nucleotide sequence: TGTGCCAGTAGTATCCACAGGGACGATGGCTACACCTTC.

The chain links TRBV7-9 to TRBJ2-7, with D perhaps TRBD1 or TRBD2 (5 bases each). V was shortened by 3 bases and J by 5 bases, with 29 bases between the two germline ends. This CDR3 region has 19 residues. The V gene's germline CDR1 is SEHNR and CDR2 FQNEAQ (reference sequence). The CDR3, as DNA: TGTGCCAGCAGCTTGGGATACATACTAGACGCCACGATGGGGGACGAGCAGTACTTC. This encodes CASSLGYILDATMGDEQYF.

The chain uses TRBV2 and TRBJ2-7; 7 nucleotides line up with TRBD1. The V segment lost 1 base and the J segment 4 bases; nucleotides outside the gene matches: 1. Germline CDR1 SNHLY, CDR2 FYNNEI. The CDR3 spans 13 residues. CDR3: CASSEDRGYEQYF. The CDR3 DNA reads TGTGCCAGCAGTGAAGACAGGGGTTACGAGCAGTACTTC.

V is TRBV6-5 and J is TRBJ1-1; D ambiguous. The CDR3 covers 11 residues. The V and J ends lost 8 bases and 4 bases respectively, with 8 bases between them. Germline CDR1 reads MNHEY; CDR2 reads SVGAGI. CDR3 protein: CASVFSTEAFF. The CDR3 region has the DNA TGTGCCAGCGTATTTAGCACTGAAGCTTTCTTT.

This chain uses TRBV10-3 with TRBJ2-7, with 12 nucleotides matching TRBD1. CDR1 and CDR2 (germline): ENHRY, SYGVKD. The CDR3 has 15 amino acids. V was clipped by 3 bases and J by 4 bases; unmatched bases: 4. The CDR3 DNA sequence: TGTGCCATCAGTGAACCGGGACAGGGGGCTTACGAGCAGTACTTC. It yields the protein CAISEPGQGAYEQYF.

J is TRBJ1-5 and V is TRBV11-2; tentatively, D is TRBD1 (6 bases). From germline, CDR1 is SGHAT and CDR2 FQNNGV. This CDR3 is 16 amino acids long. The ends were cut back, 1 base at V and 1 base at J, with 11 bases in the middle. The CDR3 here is CASSLGGAVSNQPQHF. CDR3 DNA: TGTGCCAGCAGCTTAGGGGGGGCGGTGAGCAATCAGCCCCAGCATTTT.

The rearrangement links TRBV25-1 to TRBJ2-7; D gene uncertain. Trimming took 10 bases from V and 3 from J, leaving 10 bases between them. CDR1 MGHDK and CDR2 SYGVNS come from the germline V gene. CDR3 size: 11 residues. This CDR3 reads CATAGIYEQYF. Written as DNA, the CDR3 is TGTGCCACCGCCGGAATCTACGAGCAGTACTTC.

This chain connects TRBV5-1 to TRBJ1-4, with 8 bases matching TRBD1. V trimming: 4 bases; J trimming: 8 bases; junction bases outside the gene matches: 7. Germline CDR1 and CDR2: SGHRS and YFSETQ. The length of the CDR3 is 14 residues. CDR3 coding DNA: TGCGCCAGCAGCCCTGGACAGGGTGAAGAAAAACTGTTTTTT. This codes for CASSPGQGEEKLFF.

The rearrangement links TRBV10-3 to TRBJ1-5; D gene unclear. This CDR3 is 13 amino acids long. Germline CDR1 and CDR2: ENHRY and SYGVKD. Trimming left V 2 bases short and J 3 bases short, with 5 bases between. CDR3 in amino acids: CAISEILNQPQHF. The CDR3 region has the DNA TGTGCCATCAGTGAGATCCTCAATCAGCCCCAGCATTTT.

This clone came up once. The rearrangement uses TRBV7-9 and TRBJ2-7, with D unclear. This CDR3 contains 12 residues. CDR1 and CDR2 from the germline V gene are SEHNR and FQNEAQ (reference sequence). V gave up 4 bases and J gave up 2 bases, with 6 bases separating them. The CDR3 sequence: CASSSIPYEQYF. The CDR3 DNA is TGTGCCAGCAGCTCAATACCCTACGAGCAGTACTTC.

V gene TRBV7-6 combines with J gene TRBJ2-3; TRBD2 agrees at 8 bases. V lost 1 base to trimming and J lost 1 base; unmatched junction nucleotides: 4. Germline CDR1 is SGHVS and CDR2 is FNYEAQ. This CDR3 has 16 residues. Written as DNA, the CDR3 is TGTGCCAGCAGCTTAGGCCCAGCGGGAGGCACAGATACGCAGTATTTT. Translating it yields CASSLGPAGGTDTQYF.

The chain's CDR3 is CASSFGQANYGYTF. CDR3 DNA: TGTGCCAGTAGTTTTGGACAGGCGAACTATGGCTACACCTTC. The chain combines TRBV19 with TRBJ1-2; 7 positions agree with TRBD1. Per the germline V gene, CDR1 is LNHDA and CDR2 is SQIVND (reference sequence). With V trimmed by 5 bases and J by 2 bases, 5 bases remained unmatched. The CDR3 extends over 14 amino acids. The complete variable domain, with remaining parts taken from reference TRBV19 and TRBJ1-2, reads DGGITQSPKYLFRKEGQNVTLSCEQNLNHDAMYWYRQDPGQGLRLIYYSQIVNDFQKGDIAEGYSVSREKKESFPLTVTSAQKNPTAFYLCASSFGQANYGYTFGSGTRLTVV.

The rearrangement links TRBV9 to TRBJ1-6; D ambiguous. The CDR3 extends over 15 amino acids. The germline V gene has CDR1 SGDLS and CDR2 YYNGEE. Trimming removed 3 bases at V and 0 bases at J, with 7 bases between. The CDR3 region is CASSAGRSYNSPLHF. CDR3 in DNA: TGTGCCAGCAGCGCCGGACGCTCCTATAATTCACCCCTCCACTTT.

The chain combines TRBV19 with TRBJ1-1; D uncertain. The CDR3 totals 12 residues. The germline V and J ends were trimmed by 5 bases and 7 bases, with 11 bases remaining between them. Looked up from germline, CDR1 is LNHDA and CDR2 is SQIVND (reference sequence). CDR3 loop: CASSHSGVEAFF. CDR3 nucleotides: TGTGCCAGTAGTCATAGTGGGGTTGAAGCTTTCTTT.

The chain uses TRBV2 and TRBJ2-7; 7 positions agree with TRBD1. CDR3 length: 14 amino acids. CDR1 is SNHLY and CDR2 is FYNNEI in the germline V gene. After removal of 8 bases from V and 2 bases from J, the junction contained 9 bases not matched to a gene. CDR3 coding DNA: TGTGCCAGCCGACGACAGGGTGTACCCTACGAGCAGTACTTC. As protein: CASRRQGVPYEQYF.